The clone carrying this T cell receptor beta chain was recorded only once. This sample was included in a study of blood T cell repertoires in COVID-19. Study details: PBMCs, B-cell-depleted T cells, or T cells provided the cDNA or gDNA that made up the material.

TCRdb keeps only in-frame clones here, not all; method: immunoSEQ multiplex PCR. This sample yields around 200,000 clones, of which around 83% are seen a single time; roughly 7.8% belongs to the top ten. The germline CDR1 and CDR2 sequences are MNHEY and SMNVEV (reference sequence). Trimming stripped 5 bases from V and 2 bases from J, with 10 bases between. The length of the CDR3 is 14 residues. The specimen was peripheral blood. The gene calls are TRBV27 and TRBJ2-1; TRBD1 might be the D (5 bases). The sequence was collected from a man aged 40-49 years with active or convalescent COVID-19. The chain's CDR3 is CASSQGNTYNEQFF. DNA for the CDR3: TGTGCCAGCAGTCAGGGAAACACCTACAATGAGCAGTTCTTC.